This T cell receptor (beta chain) came from a study of OX40 agonist ivuxolimab in advanced cancers. Study information: Prior anti-PD-1, anti-PD-L1 or anti-CTLA-4 therapy was allowed; 40% to 50% had some. The study's findings and limits: Averaging showed that CD8+ T cells had more expanded clones than CD4+ did.

Systemic immunosuppression or autoimmune disease history was grounds to exclude patients. Profiled with immunoSEQ multiplex PCR; TCRdb holds only in-frame clones, not every one. The data contain approximately 40,000 clones, 65% to 90% of them singletons. To note about this clone: Its target is unknown.

This CDR3 has 12 amino acids. CDR1 ENHRY and CDR2 SYGVKD come from the germline V gene. V gave up 8 bases and J gave up 3 bases, with 10 bases separating them. This chain joins TRBV10-3 and TRBJ1-1; D gene ambiguous. This clonotype was sampled from an adult with an advanced solid tumor such as melanoma, head and neck, liver or kidney cancer. Sequenced material: CD4+ or CD8+ T cells sorted from blood, taken in a trial of the OX40 agonist ivuxolimab. In nucleotides, the CDR3 is TGTGCCATCGGGCCTCGGGACACTGAAGCTTTCTTT. This translates into CAIGPRDTEAFF.